Below, 23 T cell receptor beta chains from the same sample are listed, as sequenced in a study of T-cell memory formation after mild COVID-19. TCRdb recomputed calls from the 5' RACE reads with MiXCR, one row per CDR3 protein. The table shows hundreds of thousands of distinct CDR3 sequences, with about 16% occurring only once. Specimen: PBMCs or a T cell subset sorted from them (not recorded which). These receptors all stem from a man younger than 35 who had mild COVID-19 (a few samples of this study predate the infection). Cell type and time point are not known.

The chain combines TRBV4-1 with TRBJ1-1; D is uncertain. The CDR3 runs to 15 residues. The V gene lost 6 bases and the J gene lost 5 bases, with 19 bases spanning the gap. Germline-derived CDR1 and CDR2 are MGHRA and YSYEKL. CDR3 sequence reads: CASSRPTRGETEAFF. In nucleotides, the CDR3 is TGCGCCAGCAGTCGGCCGACACGAGGTGAAACTGAAGCTTTCTTT.

The table lists this clonotype with a few counts. This sequence joins TRBV9 and TRBJ1-3; D is ambiguous. V lost 7 bases and J 0 bases, leaving 14 bases between the germline ends. CDR1 and CDR2 from the germline V gene are SGDLS and YYNGEE. The CDR3 extends over 15 amino acids. The CDR3 bases are TGTGCCAGCCGCCCCCCACGAAGCTCTGGAAACACCATATATTTT. Its protein is CASRPPRSSGNTIYF.

In its sample, this clonotype was seen many times. This rearrangement joins TRBV5-6 to TRBJ2-3; D is ambiguous. Between the trimmed V and J ends, which lost 3 bases and 6 bases, there was a span of 5 bases. Germline V gene lookup returns CDR1 SGHDT and CDR2 YYEEEE. The CDR3 length is 11 residues. The chain's CDR3 is CASSWVDTQYF. The DNA for the CDR3 is TGTGCCAGCAGCTGGGTGGATACGCAGTATTTT.

This clonotype turned up a few times. Relative to the germline gene, one junction end is altered; a read error may explain this. The V gene is TRBV18, the J gene TRBJ1-3; D unresolved. Germline loops: CDR1 KGHSH, CDR2 LQKENI. The CDR3 length is 16 residues. Here the CDR3 reads CASSPLQDGSGNTIYF. The CDR3 DNA follows: TGTGCCAGCTCTCCACTTCAGGACGGGTCTGGAAACACCATATATTTT.

The sample holds a few counts of this clonotype. V is TRBV7-9 and J is TRBJ1-2; no firm D call. The length of the CDR3 is 14 residues. In germline, CDR1 is SEHNR, CDR2 FQNEAQ (reference sequence). The germline V and J ends were trimmed by 3 bases and 0 bases, with 8 bases remaining between them. The CDR3 here is CASSFTGTNYGYTF. Written as DNA, the CDR3 is TGTGCCAGCAGCTTCACGGGGACTAACTATGGCTACACCTTC.

This rearrangement joins TRBV7-2 to TRBJ1-2; D may be TRBD1 (6 bases). The ends were cut back, 4 bases at V and 5 bases at J, with 8 bases in the middle. Germline-derived CDR1 and CDR2 are SGHTA and FQGNSA. CDR3 length: 12 amino acids. CDR3 DNA: TGTGCCAGCAGCTCGGACAGATATGGCTACACCTTC. Translation: CASSSDRYGYTF.

The chain employs TRBV5-1 and TRBJ1-1; 9 bases fit TRBD1. Germline V gene sequence: CDR1 SGHRS, CDR2 YFSETQ. The V gene end was trimmed by 6 bases and the J gene end by 0 bases; junction bases not matched to a gene: 6. The CDR3 runs 15 residues. In DNA form, the CDR3 reads TGCGCCAGCAACAGGGGGCAGGGGGTGAACACTGAAGCTTTCTTT. Protein: CASNRGQGVNTEAFF.

In this sample, this clonotype turned up many times. V is TRBV29-1 and J is TRBJ1-1; 8 nucleotides align to TRBD1. The V gene's germline CDR1 is SQVTM and CDR2 ANQGSEA. V trimming: 4 bases; J trimming: 11 bases; junction bases outside the gene matches: 6. The length of the CDR3 is 11 residues. The CDR3 here is CSVVQGAWAFF. DNA for the CDR3: TGCAGCGTTGTTCAGGGGGCCTGGGCTTTCTTT.

The V and J genes are TRBV5-1 and TRBJ2-3; D ambiguous. The ends were cut back, 4 bases at V and 4 bases at J, with 13 bases in the middle. Germline assignment: CDR1 SGHRS and CDR2 YFSETQ. This CDR3 has 14 amino acids. In DNA, the CDR3 is TGCGCCAGCAGCCACCGGCAACGCCCAGATACGCAGTATTTT. Its protein is CASSHRQRPDTQYF.

The CDR3 DNA follows: TGTGCCAGCAGCTACCAGGATCAAGGACAGGGTGGCGAGACCCAGTACTTC. Translating it yields CASSYQDQGQGGETQYF. The chain has TRBV7-2 and TRBJ2-5; 8 bases match TRBD1. The CDR3 extends over 17 amino acids. The ends lost 4 bases at V and 5 bases at J; junction bases unmatched: 15. Germline CDR1 SGHTA, CDR2 FQGNSA.

The chain recombines TRBV20-1 with TRBJ2-5; maybe TRBD2 (6 bases). Germline-derived CDR1 and CDR2 are DFQATT and SNEGSKA (reference sequence). V was trimmed by 3 bases and J by 5 bases, leaving 13 bases between them. CDR3 length equals 13 residues. This chain's CDR3 is CSARPTSPETQYF. The CDR3 nucleotides read TGCAGTGCTAGGCCGACTAGTCCGGAGACCCAGTACTTC.

The genes are TRBV4-1 and TRBJ2-3; a weak D match, TRBD1 (5 bases). Germline loops: CDR1 MGHRA, CDR2 YSYEKL. This CDR3 has 15 amino acids. Trimming left V 3 bases short and J 2 bases short, with 12 bases between. The CDR3 spells CASSQTERHTDTQYF. The CDR3 bases are TGCGCCAGCAGCCAGACAGAGAGACACACAGATACGCAGTATTTT.

The V and J genes are TRBV7-8 and TRBJ2-2, with TRBD1 matching over 8 bases. Germline loops: CDR1 SGHVS, CDR2 FQNEAQ. J was trimmed by 5 bases and V by 5 bases; bases with no gene match: 7. The CDR3 is 15 amino acids. CDR3 region: CASSPRTGITGELFF. CDR3 DNA: TGTGCCAGCAGCCCCCGGACAGGGATTACCGGGGAGCTGTTTTTT.

This clonotype was seen at least ten times. The rearrangement links TRBV7-2 to TRBJ2-1; 7 bases are a match to TRBD1. With 3 bases clipped from V and 12 bases from J, the junction kept 8 bases outside the gene matches. The CDR3 is 13 amino acids. Germline assignment: CDR1 SGHTA and CDR2 FQGNSA. The CDR3 spells CASSFGTASGQFF. In DNA form, the CDR3 reads TGTGCCAGCAGCTTCGGGACAGCTTCAGGGCAGTTCTTC.

This clonotype was seen ten or more times. The V and J genes are TRBV5-1 and TRBJ2-1, with a weak D call TRBD1 (6 bases). V shed 4 bases and J shed 4 bases, with 12 bases lying between them. Germline CDR1 is SGHRS and CDR2 is YFSETQ. This CDR3 comprises 14 residues. This chain's CDR3 is CASSLGQHYNEQFF. The CDR3 DNA sequence: TGCGCCAGCAGCCTAGGACAGCATTACAATGAGCAGTTCTTC.

This clonotype showed up just a few times. The chain carries TRBV12-5 and TRBJ2-5; 9 bases line up with TRBD1. The CDR3 is 13 residues long. Germline V gives CDR1 LGHNT, CDR2 FRNRAP. CDR3 in DNA: TGTGCCCGGGACAGGGTGAGGCAAGAGACCCAGTACTTC. Translated, it gives CARDRVRQETQYF.

The chain is built from TRBV4-3 and TRBJ2-1; TRBD1 is a possible D gene (6 bases). The CDR3 contains 17 residues. Between the trimmed V and J ends, which lost 1 base and 4 bases, there was a span of 17 bases. Germline values: CDR1 LGHNA, CDR2 YSLEER. CDR3 protein: CASSQAVGGGLYNEQFF. The CDR3 DNA reads as TGCGCCAGCAGCCAAGCGGTAGGGGGTGGCCTGTACAATGAGCAGTTCTTC.

V is TRBV6-5 and J is TRBJ1-1; 9 bases align to TRBD1. Per germline, CDR1 MNHEY and CDR2 SVGAGI. The CDR3 has 14 residues. V shed 6 bases and J 4 bases; nucleotides not matched to a gene: 6. The CDR3 spells CASRLQGAGTEAFF. CDR3 in DNA: TGTGCCAGCAGGCTACAGGGGGCAGGCACTGAAGCTTTCTTT.

This clonotype was seen only a few times. The V and J genes are TRBV12-3 or TRBV12-4 and TRBJ2-3, with 8 bases that match TRBD1. The CDR3 length is 14 residues. V lost 7 bases to trimming and J lost 6 bases; unmatched junction nucleotides: 9. The CDR3 reads CASTTGQGSDTQYF. Here the CDR3 DNA reads TGTGCCAGCACCACCGGACAGGGATCGGATACGCAGTATTTT.

As for this clonotype: One end of the junction fails to match germline, which may point to a read error. This chain joins TRBV7-2 and TRBJ2-2; 11 bases align to TRBD2. This CDR3 contains 16 residues. From germline, CDR1 is SGHTA and CDR2 FQGNSA. The CDR3 loop is CASSLAGGRITGELFF. The CDR3 DNA follows: TGTGCCAGCAGCCTAGCGGGGGGCCGGATCACCGGGGAGCTGTTTTTT.

This clonotype has a handful of counts. The chain carries TRBV6-2 or TRBV6-3 and TRBJ2-6; unclear D gene. Trimming took 2 bases from V and 4 from J, leaving 9 bases between them. The CDR3 has 15 residues. Germline V CDR1 and CDR2: MNHEY, SVGEGT. The CDR3 DNA sequence: TGTGCCAGCAGTTACGGTTCGTCCGGGGCCAACGTCCTGACTTTC. Its translation: CASSYGSSGANVLTF.

The genes are TRBV7-2 and TRBJ2-7; D perhaps matches TRBD2 (6 bases). The CDR3 length is 15 residues. Germline V gene lookup returns CDR1 SGHTA and CDR2 FQGNSA. V dropped 3 bases and J dropped 6 bases, with 18 bases sitting between them. The CDR3 sequence is CASSFGLTSRVEQYF. CDR3 nucleotide sequence: TGTGCCAGCAGCTTTGGGCTGACTAGTCGAGTCGAGCAGTACTTC.

This clonotype occurred many times. The chain recombines TRBV4-1 with TRBJ2-1, with 7 bases lining up with TRBD2. Looked up from germline, CDR1 is MGHRA and CDR2 is YSYEKL. V was pared by 4 bases and J by 4 bases, with 10 bases of the junction left unmatched. The CDR3 loop spans 16 amino acids. Here the CDR3 reads CASSRGGTQGYNEQFF. The CDR3 nucleotides read TGCGCCAGCAGCCGGGGAGGGACCCAAGGTTACAATGAGCAGTTCTTC.